This TCR beta chain appears in the sequencing data of a study of CD8+CD57+ T cells in acquired aplastic anemia (dated by TCRdb to the late 2010s). General notes on the study: A mean of approximately 3 ug of DNA, ranging from 0.2 to 27.4 ug, was extracted from sorted CD4+ and CD8+ cells. A CD8+CD57+ expansion meant a frequency higher than the mean frequency seen in healthy subjects. Paper-wide results and their limitations: Approximately 27 CD8+ CDR3 sequences were found in both patients and controls but appeared to be highly expressed in patients and within the immunodominant clones of the patients. No significant difference in CD8+ Simpson's diversity was found between patients and healthy controls (P=0.060).

TCR beta VDJ combination and CDR3 sequence profiling used genomic DNA as the template. An Illumina HiSeq 2000 was used for TCR repertoire sequencing. The study's own analysis went as follows. Repertoires were assessed using TRBV/TRBJ rearrangement plots, CDR3 size and DJ length profiles, and Simpson's diversity index. Whichever DNA sequence was most abundant in the deep sequencing data was defined as the immunodominant clone. CDR3 amino acid sequences were screened for sharing across subjects and were compared with published repertoires and the VDJdb database. The public sequencing data were trimmed at Q25 with fastp and processed into clonotypes with MiXCR by TCRdb, which kept only in-frame beta chains. For every CDR3 protein sequence, its rows merge into one entry that carries the most common genes and DNA. The V and J calls reflect TCRdb's pipeline rather than the authors' work. The sample records around 190,000 distinct CDR3 sequences, approximately 48% of which are singletons. The ten largest clonotypes hold approximately 13% of the sample.

To note about this clonotype: The target of this receptor is not known. The input lacks base qualities; no much larger clone sits a single base away.

Patients chosen for sequencing had shown expansion of CD8+CD57+ cells by flow cytometry. Every patient had severe acquired aplastic anemia, diagnosed using the International Study of Aplastic Anemia and Agranulocytosis and Camitta criteria. No patient had received any therapy when blood was sampled. In this study, sorted CD4+ and CD8+ T cells from the blood of healthy subjects and of severe aplastic anemia patients had their TCR repertoires deep-sequenced. In the USA, patient enrollment took place under clinicaltrials.gov protocols 00001620, 01623167, 00001397, 00071045, 00081523 and 00961064. Ficoll-Paque density gradient centrifugation was used to isolate peripheral blood mononuclear cells. Before DNA extraction, CD4+ and CD8+ T cells were sorted with FACS or magnetic beads. CDR3 length: 14 amino acids, cysteine to phenylalanine. Only the CDR3 portion is preserved as DNA: 42 bases, with reading frame beginning at the first base. Via the germline V gene (reference sequence), CDR1 is SEHNR and CDR2 FQNEAQ. V and J lose 3 bases and 4 bases, and a span of 11 bases separates them.

The clonotype originates from a human donor with aplastic anemia. The sample consisted of sorted CD4+, CD8+, or CD8+CD57+ T cells (not recorded which) from PBMCs. This sequence uses TRBV7-9 and TRBJ2-3; tentative D gene TRBD2, with 5 bases matching. This receptor has the CDR3 CASSFSTGADTQYF. The DNA reads TGTGCCAGCAGCTTTAGTACCGGGGCAGATACGCAGTATTTT.